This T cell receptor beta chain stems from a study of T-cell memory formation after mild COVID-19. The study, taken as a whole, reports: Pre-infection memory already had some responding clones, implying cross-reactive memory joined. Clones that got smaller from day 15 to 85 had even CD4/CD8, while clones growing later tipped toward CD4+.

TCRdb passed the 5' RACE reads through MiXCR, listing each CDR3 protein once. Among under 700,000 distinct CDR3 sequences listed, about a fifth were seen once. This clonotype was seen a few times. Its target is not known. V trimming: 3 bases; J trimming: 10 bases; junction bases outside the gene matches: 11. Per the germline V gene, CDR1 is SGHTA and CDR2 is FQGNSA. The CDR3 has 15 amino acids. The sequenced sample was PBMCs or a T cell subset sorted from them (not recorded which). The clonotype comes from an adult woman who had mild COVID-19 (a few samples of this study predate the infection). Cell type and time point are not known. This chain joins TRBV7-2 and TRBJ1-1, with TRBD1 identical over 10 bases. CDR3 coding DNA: TGTGCCAGCAGCTTGTTGCGGGACAGGGGAATAGGAGCTTTCTTT. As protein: CASSLLRDRGIGAFF.